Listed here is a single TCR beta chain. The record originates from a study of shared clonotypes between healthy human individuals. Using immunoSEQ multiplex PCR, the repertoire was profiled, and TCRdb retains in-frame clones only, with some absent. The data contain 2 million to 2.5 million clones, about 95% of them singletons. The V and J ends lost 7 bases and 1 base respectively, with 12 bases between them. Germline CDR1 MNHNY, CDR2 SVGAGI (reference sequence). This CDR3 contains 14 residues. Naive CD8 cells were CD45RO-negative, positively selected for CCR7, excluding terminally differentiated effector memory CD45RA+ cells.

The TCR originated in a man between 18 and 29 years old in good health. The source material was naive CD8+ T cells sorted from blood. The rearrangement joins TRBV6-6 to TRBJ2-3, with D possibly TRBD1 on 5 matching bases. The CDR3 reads CASTKGRRTDTQYF. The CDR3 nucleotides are TGTGCCAGCACCAAGGGGCGGCGCACAGATACGCAGTATTTT.